These 17 T cell receptor beta chains share one sample of origin, sequenced in a study of T-cell reconstitution after alpha-beta-depleted transplantation in children listed by TCRdb under 2016. The library relied on PCR. Instrument used: Illumina HiSeq 2500. TCR library preparation used molecular barcoding, with unique molecular identifiers applied to normalize quantification of the TCRbeta repertoire. The public sequencing data were trimmed at Q25 with fastp and processed into clonotypes with MiXCR by TCRdb, which kept only in-frame beta chains. Duplicate CDR3 protein sequences are folded into a single record with the most common DNA and genes. The sample has nearly 20,000 distinct CDR3 sequences on record, over 10% of them singletons. Over 30% of the sample is taken by the ten largest. The meaning of the sample's time point label: day 60 (about 2 months) after transplantation. The treatment or condition label of this sample denotes: allogeneic hematopoietic cell transplantation with graft depleted of TCRalphabeta T cells and CD19 B cells.

Sequencing was performed on PBMCs, mostly from graft donor cells, taken 60 days after TCRalphabeta/CD19-depleted stem cell transplant. These receptors came from a female patient aged 2-10 years who had a stem cell transplant for congenital amegakaryocytic thrombocytopenia, so the T cells may come from the graft donor.

This clonotype was detected ten times or more. V usage is TRBV5-1 and J usage is TRBJ1-3; D remains unclear. This CDR3 contains 14 residues. Trimming left V 4 bases short and J 0 bases short, with 8 bases between. Germline V gene data show CDR1 as SGHRS and CDR2 as YFSETQ. The CDR3 DNA reads as TGCGCCAGCAGCGAGACAAGCTCTGGAAACACCATATATTTT. Encoded protein: CASSETSSGNTIYF. Full variable domain (rest looked up from reference TRBV5-1 and TRBJ1-3): KAGVTQTPRYLIKTRGQQVTLSCSPISGHRSVSWYQQTPGQGLQFLFEYFSETQRNKGNFPGRFSGRQFSNSRSEMNVSTLELGDSALYLCASSETSSGNTIYFGEGSWLTVV.

This clonotype was picked up many times. The rearrangement links TRBV7-2 to TRBJ1-1, with no clear D. Germline-derived CDR1 and CDR2 are SGHTA and FQGNSA. This CDR3 spans 14 amino acids. Trimming pared 3 bases from V and 4 bases from J, leaving 12 bases between. The CDR3 nucleotides read TGTGCCAGCAGCTTGCAGATAAAAGTCACTGAAGCTTTCTTT. Amino acid sequence: CASSLQIKVTEAFF. Full variable domain (remainder filled in from reference TRBV7-2 and TRBJ1-1): GAGVSQSPSNKVTEKGKDVELRCDPISGHTALYWYRQSLGQGLEFLIYFQGNSAPDKSGLPSDRFSAERTGGSVSTLTIQRTQQEDSAVYLCASSLQIKVTEAFFGQGTRLTVV.

This clonotype was recorded only once. V and J are TRBV24-1 and TRBJ2-2, with D perhaps TRBD1 or TRBD2 (5 bases each). This CDR3 comprises 16 residues. V was clipped by 7 bases and J by 3 bases, with 17 bases between them. Germline V gives CDR1 KGHDR, CDR2 SFDVKD. CDR3 DNA: TGTGCCACCAGCAACCCTAAGGGACCGCACACCGGGGAGCTGTTTTTT. It yields the protein CATSNPKGPHTGELFF.

In its sample, this clonotype was seen many times. The chain employs TRBV3-1 and TRBJ2-1; 7 bases match TRBD2. The CDR3 runs 13 residues. V lost 6 bases to trimming and J lost 10 bases; unmatched junction nucleotides: 9. Germline values: CDR1 LGHDT, CDR2 YNNKEL (reference sequence). The CDR3 region has the DNA TGTGCCAGCAGTTACCGGGGGACTACAGAGCAGTTCTTC. Residues: CASSYRGTTEQFF.

The table lists this clonotype with many counts. V gene TRBV20-1 combines with J gene TRBJ2-7; D uncertain. V lost 2 bases and J 4 bases, leaving 12 bases between the germline ends. Germline V gene data show CDR1 as DFQATT and CDR2 as SNEGSKA (reference sequence). The CDR3 has 13 residues. The CDR3 is CSARYFAGYEQYF. The DNA for the CDR3 is TGCAGTGCTAGATATTTCGCCGGATACGAGCAGTACTTC.

This clonotype was picked up many times. This sequence joins TRBV28 and TRBJ2-1; 7 bases match TRBD2. The CDR3 loop spans 15 amino acids. Germline V CDR1 and CDR2: MDHEN, SYDVKM. J lost 3 bases, V lost 5 bases, and 7 bases had no gene match. CDR3 sequence (DNA): TGTGCCAGCAGTCCCGCGGGAGCAGTCTACAATGAGCAGTTCTTC. It encodes CASSPAGAVYNEQFF.

This clonotype appeared once. The V call is TRBV28, the J call TRBJ1-5; 8 nucleotides align to TRBD1. The CDR3 is 14 amino acids. Looked up from germline, CDR1 is MDHEN and CDR2 is SYDVKM. The V and J ends lost 3 bases and 6 bases, in that order; junction bases with no gene match: 4. In DNA form, the CDR3 reads TGTGCCAGCAGTTTCCCGACAGGGGCTCAGCCCCAGCATTTT. Residues: CASSFPTGAQPQHF.

This clonotype has at least ten counts. The chain has TRBV7-6 and TRBJ2-1; 10 bases match TRBD1. The CDR3 spans 13 residues. Germline assignment: CDR1 SGHVS and CDR2 FNYEAQ. V lost 5 bases and J lost 8; bases outside the gene matches: 3. CDR3 in DNA: TGTGCCAGCAGCCTGGGGACAGGGGATGAGCAGTTCTTC. This codes for CASSLGTGDEQFF.

This clonotype was detected many times. The chain carries TRBV19 and TRBJ1-1; TRBD1 agrees at 8 bases. Germline V gene data show CDR1 as LNHDA and CDR2 as SQIVND (reference sequence). J lost 0 bases, V lost 5 bases, and 8 bases had no gene match. The length of the CDR3 is 16 residues. The DNA for the CDR3 is TGTGCCAGTAGTCGACCCGGACAGGGAATGAACACTGAAGCTTTCTTT. Translated: CASSRPGQGMNTEAFF.

This clonotype was detected many times. The gene calls are TRBV10-3 and TRBJ2-3, with a tentative D call TRBD1 (7 bases). The CDR3 length is 15 residues. Germline V gene lookup returns CDR1 ENHRY and CDR2 SYGVKD. Trimming pared 11 bases from V and 2 bases from J, leaving 20 bases between. As DNA, the CDR3 is TGTGCCTTGGGAGGAGGGGACAGAAACACAGATACGCAGTATTTT. This translates into CALGGGDRNTDTQYF.

This clonotype has ten or more counts. This sequence joins TRBV28 and TRBJ2-3; TRBD2 aligns across 9 bases. CDR1 and CDR2 from the germline V gene are MDHEN and SYDVKM. The CDR3 runs to 15 residues. Losses at the gene ends were 3 bases for V and 4 bases for J; bases not matched to a gene: 5. CDR3 nucleotides: TGTGCCAGCAGTTTCGCGGGAGGGATAGCAGATACGCAGTATTTT. Translated, it gives CASSFAGGIADTQYF.

With regard to this clonotype: The conserved phenylalanine or tryptophan is not found at the CDR3 terminus, so this likely reflects a read error. Because the CDR3's place on the DNA is in doubt, the DNA is left out and the CDR3 is given as listed by TCRdb. The V call is TRBV20-1, the J call TRBJ2-1; the table assigns TRBD2, which was not confirmed against the DNA. Looked up from germline, CDR1 is DFQATT and CDR2 is SNEGSKA (reference sequence). Including both end residues, the CDR3 is 12 amino acids long. Here the CDR3 reads CSRKGGYNEQFS.

This clonotype was counted ten times or more. The chain recombines TRBV20-1 with TRBJ1-3; possible D gene TRBD1, 5 bases. Germline CDR1 and CDR2: DFQATT and SNEGSKA (reference sequence). The CDR3 has 11 residues. V lost 0 bases to trimming and J lost 9 bases, with 6 bases between them. CDR3 amino acids: CSARDGGTIYF. DNA of the CDR3: TGCAGTGCTAGAGATGGGGGCACCATATATTTT.

In this sample, this clonotype turned up many times. The J gene is TRBJ2-1, the V gene TRBV30, with 8 bases fitting TRBD2. V trimming: 4 bases; J trimming: 2 bases; junction bases outside the gene matches: 7. CDR3 length equals 15 residues. The germline V gene has CDR1 GTSNPN and CDR2 SVGIG (reference sequence). Written as DNA, the CDR3 is TGTGCCTGGACCGGTACTAGCGGCACCTACAATGAGCAGTTCTTC. Residues: CAWTGTSGTYNEQFF.

Many counts were recorded for this clonotype. The chain couples TRBV4-2 to TRBJ1-4; D remains ambiguous. CDR3 length: 14 amino acids. The germline gives CDR1 LGHNA, CDR2 YNFKEQ. Trimming left V 4 bases short and J 6 bases short, with 12 bases between. The CDR3 region has the DNA TGTGCCAGCAGCCCGGGTCTAAGGGATGAAAAACTGTTTTTT. Its protein product is CASSPGLRDEKLFF.

In its sample, this clonotype was seen many times. V is TRBV5-1 and J is TRBJ2-1, with 12 bases fitting TRBD2. Trimming cost V 4 bases and J 8 bases; bases outside gene matches: 7. Per the germline V gene, CDR1 is SGHRS and CDR2 is YFSETQ. The CDR3 is 15 residues long. This chain's CDR3 is CASSPGLAGPHEQFF. The CDR3 DNA reads TGCGCCAGCAGCCCTGGACTAGCGGGACCACATGAGCAGTTCTTC.

This clonotype came up once. For the CDR3, the DNA is TGCAGTGCTAGACGGTCCTCCTACGAGCAGTACTTC. Its protein product is CSARRSSYEQYF. The chain joins TRBV20-1 to TRBJ2-7, with unresolved D. V lost 2 bases and J 0 bases, leaving 5 bases between the germline ends. The CDR3 covers 12 residues. Germline V gives CDR1 DFQATT, CDR2 SNEGSKA (reference sequence).